The entry that follows covers one T cell receptor (beta chain) sequence. The CDR3 sequence is 16 residues long. Germline-derived CDR1 and CDR2 are MNHEY and SMNVEV (reference sequence). Unmatched junction bases numbered 8, after V lost 6 bases and J lost 1 base. This sample was included in a study of response to subunit inactivated influenza vaccine. TCRdb reanalysed the RT-PCR reads using MiXCR and keeps one entry per CDR3 protein. Here the sample spans about 500,000 distinct CDR3 sequences, 16% being singletons. Sequencing was performed on CD4+ T cells sorted from PBMCs, taken less than 30 months after vaccination. The sequence was obtained from a man between 50 and 75 years old who received an inactivated influenza vaccine. This chain joins TRBV27 and TRBJ2-1, with TRBD2 identical over 8 bases. This CDR3 reads CASRNSGEVSYNEQFF. In DNA, the CDR3 is TGTGCCAGCAGAAATAGCGGGGAAGTATCCTACAATGAGCAGTTCTTC.